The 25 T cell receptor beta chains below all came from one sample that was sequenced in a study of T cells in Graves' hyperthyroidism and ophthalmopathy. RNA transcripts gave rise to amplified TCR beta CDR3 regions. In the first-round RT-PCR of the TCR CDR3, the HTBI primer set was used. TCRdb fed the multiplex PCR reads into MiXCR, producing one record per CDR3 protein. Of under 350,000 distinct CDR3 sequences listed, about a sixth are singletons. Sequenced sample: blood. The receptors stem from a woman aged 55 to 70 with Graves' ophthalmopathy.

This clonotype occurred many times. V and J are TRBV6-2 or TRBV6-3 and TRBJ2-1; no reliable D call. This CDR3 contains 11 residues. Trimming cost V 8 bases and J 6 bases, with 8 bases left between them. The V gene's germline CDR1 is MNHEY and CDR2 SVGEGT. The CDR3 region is CASGNFNEQFF. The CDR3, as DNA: TGTGCCAGCGGGAACTTCAATGAGCAGTTCTTC.

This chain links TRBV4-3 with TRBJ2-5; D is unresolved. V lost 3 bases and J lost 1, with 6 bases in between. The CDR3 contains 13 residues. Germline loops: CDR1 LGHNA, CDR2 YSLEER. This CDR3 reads CASSQSGQETQYF. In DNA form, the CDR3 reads TGCGCCAGCAGCCAGTCCGGCCAAGAGACCCAGTACTTC.

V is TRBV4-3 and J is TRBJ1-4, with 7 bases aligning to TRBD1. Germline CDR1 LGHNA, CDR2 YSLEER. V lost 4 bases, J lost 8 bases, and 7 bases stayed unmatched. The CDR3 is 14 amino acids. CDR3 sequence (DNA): TGCGCCAGCAGCCTCGGGACAGAGGGGGAAAAACTGTTTTTT. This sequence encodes CASSLGTEGEKLFF.

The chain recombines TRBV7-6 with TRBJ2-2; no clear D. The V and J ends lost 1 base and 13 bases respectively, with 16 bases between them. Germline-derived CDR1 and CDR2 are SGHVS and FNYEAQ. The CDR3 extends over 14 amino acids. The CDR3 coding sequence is TGTGCCAGCAGCTTAGAATCTAATTTTGTAGGGCTGTTTTTT. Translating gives CASSLESNFVGLFF.

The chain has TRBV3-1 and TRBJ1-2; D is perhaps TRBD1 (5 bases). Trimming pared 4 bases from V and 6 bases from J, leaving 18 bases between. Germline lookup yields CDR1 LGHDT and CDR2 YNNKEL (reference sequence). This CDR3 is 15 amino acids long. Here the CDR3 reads CASSLTDTARDGYTF. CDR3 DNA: TGTGCCAGCAGCCTCACTGACACGGCCAGGGATGGCTACACCTTC.

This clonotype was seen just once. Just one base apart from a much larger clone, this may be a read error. CDR3 DNA: TGTGCCAGCTCACCAACAAAGGGGTCAATTGGCTACACCTTC. Encoded protein: CASSPTKGSIGYTF. The J gene is TRBJ1-2, the V gene TRBV18; tentative D call: TRBD1 (5 bases). The CDR3 is made up of 14 amino acids. V lost 2 bases to trimming and J lost 7 bases, with 14 bases between them. The germline V gene has CDR1 KGHSH and CDR2 LQKENI.

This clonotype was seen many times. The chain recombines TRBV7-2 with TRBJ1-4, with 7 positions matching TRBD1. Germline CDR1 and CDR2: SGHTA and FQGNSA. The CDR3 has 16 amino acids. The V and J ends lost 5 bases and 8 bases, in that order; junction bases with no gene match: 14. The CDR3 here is CASSPMRGGAGEKLFF. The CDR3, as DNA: TGTGCCAGCAGCCCAATGAGAGGGGGCGCAGGGGAAAAACTGTTTTTT. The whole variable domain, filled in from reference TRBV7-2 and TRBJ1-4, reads GAGVSQSPSNKVTEKGKDVELRCDPISGHTALYWYRQSLGQGLEFLIYFQGNSAPDKSGLPSDRFSAERTGGSVSTLTIQRTQQEDSAVYLCASSPMRGGAGEKLFFGSGTQLSVL.

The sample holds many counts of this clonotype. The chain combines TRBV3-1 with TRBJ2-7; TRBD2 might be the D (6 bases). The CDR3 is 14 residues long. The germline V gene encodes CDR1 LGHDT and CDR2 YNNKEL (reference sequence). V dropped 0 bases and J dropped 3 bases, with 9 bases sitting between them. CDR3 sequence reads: CASSQEGGFYEQYF. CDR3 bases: TGTGCCAGCAGCCAAGAGGGGGGTTTCTACGAGCAGTACTTC.

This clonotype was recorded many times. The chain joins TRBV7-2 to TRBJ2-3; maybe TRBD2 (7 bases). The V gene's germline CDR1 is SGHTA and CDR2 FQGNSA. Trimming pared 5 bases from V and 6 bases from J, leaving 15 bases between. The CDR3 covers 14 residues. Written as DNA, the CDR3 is TGTGCCAGCAGCGTAGGGGGGGGAGGTGATACGCAGTATTTT. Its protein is CASSVGGGGDTQYF.

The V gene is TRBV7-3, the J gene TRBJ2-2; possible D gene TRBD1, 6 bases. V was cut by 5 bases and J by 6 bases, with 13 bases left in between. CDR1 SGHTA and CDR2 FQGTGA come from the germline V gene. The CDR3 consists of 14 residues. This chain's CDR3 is CASSIPAGAGELFF. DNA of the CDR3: TGTGCCAGCAGCATTCCCGCAGGGGCCGGGGAGCTGTTTTTT.

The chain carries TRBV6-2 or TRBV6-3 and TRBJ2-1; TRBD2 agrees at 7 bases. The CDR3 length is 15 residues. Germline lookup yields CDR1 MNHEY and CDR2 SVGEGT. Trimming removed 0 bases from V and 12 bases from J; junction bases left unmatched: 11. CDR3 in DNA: TGTGCCAGCAGTTACTCGAGCGGGGCCCCCGGGGGGCAGTTCTTC. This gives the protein CASSYSSGAPGGQFF.

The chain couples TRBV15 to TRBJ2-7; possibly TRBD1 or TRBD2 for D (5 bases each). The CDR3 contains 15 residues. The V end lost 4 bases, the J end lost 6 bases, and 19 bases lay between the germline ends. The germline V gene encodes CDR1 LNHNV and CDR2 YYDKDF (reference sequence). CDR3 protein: CATSTSRGEFSEQYF. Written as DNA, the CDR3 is TGTGCCACCAGCACGTCACGAGGGGAGTTCAGCGAGCAGTACTTC.

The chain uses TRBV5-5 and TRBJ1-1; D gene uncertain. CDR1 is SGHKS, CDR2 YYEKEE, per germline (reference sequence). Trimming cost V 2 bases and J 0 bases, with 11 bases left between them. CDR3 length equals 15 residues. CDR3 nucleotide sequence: TGTGCCAGCAGCTTAGGTCGTTTGGTGAACACTGAAGCTTTCTTT. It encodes CASSLGRLVNTEAFF.

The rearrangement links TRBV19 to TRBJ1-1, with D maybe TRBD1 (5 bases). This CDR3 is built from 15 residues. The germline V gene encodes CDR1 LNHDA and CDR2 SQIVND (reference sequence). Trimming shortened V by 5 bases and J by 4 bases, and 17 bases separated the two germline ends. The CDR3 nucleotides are TGTGCCAGTAGTGCGGGACCTGGCCGGGGCACTGAAGCTTTCTTT. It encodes CASSAGPGRGTEAFF.

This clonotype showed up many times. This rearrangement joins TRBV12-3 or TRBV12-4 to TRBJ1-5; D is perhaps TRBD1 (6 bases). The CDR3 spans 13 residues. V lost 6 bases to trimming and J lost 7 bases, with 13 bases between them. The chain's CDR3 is CASRPTGSQPQHF. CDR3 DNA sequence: TGTGCCAGCAGACCCACAGGGTCACAGCCCCAGCATTTT.

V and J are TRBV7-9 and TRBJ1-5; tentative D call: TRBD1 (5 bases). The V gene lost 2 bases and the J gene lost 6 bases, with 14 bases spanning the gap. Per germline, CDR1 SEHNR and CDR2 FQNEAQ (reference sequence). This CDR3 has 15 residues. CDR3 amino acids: CASSLRAGSPQPQHF. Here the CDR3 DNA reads TGTGCCAGCAGCTTAAGGGCAGGGAGTCCTCAGCCCCAGCATTTT. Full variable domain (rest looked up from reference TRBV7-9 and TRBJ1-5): DTGVSQNPRHKITKRGQNVTFRCDPISEHNRLYWYRQTLGQGPEFLTYFQNEAQLEKSRLLSDRFSAERPKGSFSTLEIQRTEQGDSAMYLCASSLRAGSPQPQHFGDGTRLSIL.

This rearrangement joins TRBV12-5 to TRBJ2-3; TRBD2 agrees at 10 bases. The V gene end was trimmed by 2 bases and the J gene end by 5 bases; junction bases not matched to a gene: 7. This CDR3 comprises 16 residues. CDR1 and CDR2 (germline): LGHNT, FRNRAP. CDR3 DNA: TGTGCTAGTGGTTTGAGGAGCGGGGGGGTGGTAGATACGCAGTATTTT. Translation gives CASGLRSGGVVDTQYF. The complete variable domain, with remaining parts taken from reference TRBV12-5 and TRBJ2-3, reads DARVTQTPRHKVTEMGQEVTMRCQPILGHNTVFWYRQTMMQGLELLAYFRNRAPLDDSGMPKDRFSAEMPDATLATLKIQPSEPRDSAVYFCASGLRSGGVVDTQYFGPGTRLTVL.

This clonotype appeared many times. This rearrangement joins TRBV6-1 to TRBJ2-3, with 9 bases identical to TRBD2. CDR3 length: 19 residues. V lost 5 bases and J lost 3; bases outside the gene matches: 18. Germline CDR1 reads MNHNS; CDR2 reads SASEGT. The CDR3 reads CASSPWPERGAPPTDTQYF. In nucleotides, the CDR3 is TGTGCCAGCAGTCCATGGCCCGAGCGGGGGGCCCCTCCTACAGATACGCAGTATTTT.

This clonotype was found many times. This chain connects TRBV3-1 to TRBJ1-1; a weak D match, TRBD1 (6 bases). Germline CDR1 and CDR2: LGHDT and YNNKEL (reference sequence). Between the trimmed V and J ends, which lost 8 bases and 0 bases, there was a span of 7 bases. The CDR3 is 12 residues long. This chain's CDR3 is CASGQLNTEAFF. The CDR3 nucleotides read TGTGCCAGCGGACAGCTGAACACTGAAGCTTTCTTT.

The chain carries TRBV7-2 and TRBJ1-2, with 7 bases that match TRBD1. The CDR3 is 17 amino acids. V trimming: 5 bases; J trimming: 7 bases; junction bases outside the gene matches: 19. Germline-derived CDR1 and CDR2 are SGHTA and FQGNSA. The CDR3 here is CASSQEVTGISLGGYTF. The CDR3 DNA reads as TGTGCCAGCAGCCAAGAAGTGACAGGGATTTCGCTGGGTGGCTACACCTTC. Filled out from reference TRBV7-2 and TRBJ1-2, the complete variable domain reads GAGVSQSPSNKVTEKGKDVELRCDPISGHTALYWYRQSLGQGLEFLIYFQGNSAPDKSGLPSDRFSAERTGGSVSTLTIQRTQQEDSAVYLCASSQEVTGISLGGYTFGSGTRLTVV.

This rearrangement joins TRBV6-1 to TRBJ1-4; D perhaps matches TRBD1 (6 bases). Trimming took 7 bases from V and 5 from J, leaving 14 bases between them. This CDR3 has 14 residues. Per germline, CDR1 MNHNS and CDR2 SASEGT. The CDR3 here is CASNKDRQNEKLFF. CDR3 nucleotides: TGTGCCAGCAATAAGGACAGACAAAATGAAAAACTGTTTTTT.

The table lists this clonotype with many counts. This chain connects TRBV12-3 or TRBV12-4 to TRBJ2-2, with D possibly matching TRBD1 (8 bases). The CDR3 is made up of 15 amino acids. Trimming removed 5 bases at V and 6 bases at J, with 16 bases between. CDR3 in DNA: TGTGCCAGCAGTATGGTACAGGGGGGGGCCGGGGAGCTGTTTTTT. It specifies CASSMVQGGAGELFF.

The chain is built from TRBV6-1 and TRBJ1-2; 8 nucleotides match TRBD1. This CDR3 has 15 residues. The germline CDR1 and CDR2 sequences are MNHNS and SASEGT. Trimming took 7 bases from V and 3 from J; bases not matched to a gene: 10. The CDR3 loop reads CASMMGQGAYYGYTF. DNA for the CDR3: TGTGCCAGCATGATGGGGCAGGGGGCGTACTATGGCTACACCTTC.

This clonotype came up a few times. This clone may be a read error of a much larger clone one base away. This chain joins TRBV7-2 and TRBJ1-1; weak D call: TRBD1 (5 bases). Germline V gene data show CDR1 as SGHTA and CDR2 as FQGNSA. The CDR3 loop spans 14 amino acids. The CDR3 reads CARSLVRGRTEAFF. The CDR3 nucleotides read TGTGCCCGCAGCCTAGTCCGGGGGAGAACTGAAGCTTTCTTT.

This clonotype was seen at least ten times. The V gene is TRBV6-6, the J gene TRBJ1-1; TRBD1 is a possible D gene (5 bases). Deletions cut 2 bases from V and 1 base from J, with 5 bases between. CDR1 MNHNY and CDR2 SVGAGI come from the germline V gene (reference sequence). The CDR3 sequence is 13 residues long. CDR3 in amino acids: CASSYGGNTEAFF. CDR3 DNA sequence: TGTGCCAGCAGTTACGGGGGGAACACTGAAGCTTTCTTT.